Listed below are T cell receptor beta chains from one sample, sequenced in a study of T cell repertoires in cytomegalovirus infection. Antigens of these TCRs are unknown. TCRdb re-called the reads through MiXCR, storing one row per CDR3 protein. The sample includes approximately 730,000 distinct CDR3 sequences, 30% to 40% seen only once; the top ten take 15% to 20%. This sample comprised cultured PBMCs, obtained from culture after CMV antigen stimulation. The receptor set was obtained from a human donor in good health (CMV status not recorded). Some clones in this sample may be carry-over from other donors' samples. Each CDR3 is given with its conserved first and last residue. A D gene is named only where the DNA matches it firmly. Part of the rows lack a size; the others show once, few, many or a class for expanded clones.

D gene,J gene,V gene,clone size,CDR3 DNA,CDR3 protein
-,TRBJ1-6,TRBV27,-,TGTGCCAGCAGTTTAGACACTCGCACCCGGCATTCACCCCTCCACTTT,CASSLDTRTRHSPLHF
-,TRBJ2-2,TRBV7-8,-,TGTGCCAGCAGCCGAAATCTTGGGGAGCTGTTTTTT,CASSRNLGELFF
-,TRBJ1-5,TRBV2,-,TGTGCCAGCAGTGAAGCGCGGTCTGGGTTCAATCAGCCCCAGCATTTT,CASSEARSGFNQPQHF
-,TRBJ2-1,TRBV3-1,few,TGTGCCAGCAGCCCCCGTGGGCTTTACAATGAGCAGTTCTTC,CASSPRGLYNEQFF
-,TRBJ1-4,TRBV18,-,TGTGCCAGCTCAGCGACCTACGGTGAGGCTAATGAAAAACTGTTTTTT,CASSATYGEANEKLFF
-,TRBJ1-4,TRBV7-6,-,TGTGCCAGCAGCTTAAGGCCAGAGAATGAAAAACTGTTTTTT,CASSLRPENEKLFF
TRBD2,TRBJ2-5,TRBV7-2,many,TGTGCCAGCAGCTTCCAGCGGGGGCAAGAGACCCAGTACTTC,CASSFQRGQETQYF
-,TRBJ1-5,TRBV6-1,-,TGTGCCAGCAGTACAAGGGGAACCAATCAGCCCCAGCATTTT,CASSTRGTNQPQHF
-,TRBJ2-7,TRBV29-1,-,TGCAGCGCTCGGACAGACCCCTACGAGCAGTACTTC,CSARTDPYEQYF
-,TRBJ1-6,TRBV7-9,many,TGTGCCAGCAGCCCTGGGACACGCGATAATTCACCCCTCCACTTT,CASSPGTRDNSPLHF
TRBD2,TRBJ2-3,TRBV7-2,many,TGTGCCAGCAGCTTCGTAGCGGGGGGGCGCACAGATACGCAGTATTTT,CASSFVAGGRTDTQYF
TRBD1,TRBJ2-7,TRBV19,-,TGTGCCAGTAGTATAGATCGTAACGGGACAGCTTACGAGCAGTACTTC,CASSIDRNGTAYEQYF
-,TRBJ2-1,TRBV7-2,-,TGTGCCAGCAGCCCTCAGGGGGCGGGGGGGAGTTACAATGAGCAGTTCTTC,CASSPQGAGGSYNEQFF
TRBD1,TRBJ1-6,TRBV2,-,TGTGCCAGCAGTGCCATGGGGGGACAGAGGAGCTCCTATAATTCACCCCTCCACTTT,CASSAMGGQRSSYNSPLHF
TRBD2,TRBJ2-2,TRBV2,once,TGTGCCAGCAGTGTTAGCGGGGGCCCTAAGAACACCGGGGAGCTGTTTTTT,CASSVSGGPKNTGELFF
-,TRBJ1-6,TRBV3-1,-,TGTGCCAGCAGCCATTCGGATTCACCCCTCCACTTT,CASSHSDSPLHF
TRBD2,TRBJ2-1,TRBV20-1,-,TGCAAAACTAGCGGGATATACAATGAGCAGTTCTTC,CKTSGIYNEQFF
TRBD1,TRBJ2-3,TRBV7-9,-,TGTGCCAGCAGCTCTACCCCGTCCTGGGACAGTACCACAGATACGCAGTATTTT,CASSSTPSWDSTTDTQYF
-,TRBJ2-5,TRBV19,-,TGTGCCAGTGGTGACAGGTACCAAGAGACCCAGTACTTC,CASGDRYQETQYF
TRBD2,TRBJ2-3,TRBV7-8,few,TGTGCCAGCAGCTTACGGACTAGCGGGGGGCCTTACCTCACAGATACGCAGTATTTT,CASSLRTSGGPYLTDTQYF
-,TRBJ1-4,TRBV25-1,few,TGTGCCAGCAGTGAATATTCAGCAACTAATGAAAAACTGTTTTTT,CASSEYSATNEKLFF
-,TRBJ2-1,TRBV7-9,-,TGTGCCAGCAGCTTAGGCAGCAGAGGGACGCACAATGAGCAGTTCTTC,CASSLGSRGTHNEQFF
-,TRBJ1-1,TRBV29-1,-,TGCAGCTTTGACAGCGATTACACTGAAGCTTTCTTT,CSFDSDYTEAFF
-,TRBJ2-7,TRBV6-1,few,TGTGCCAGCAGTGACCCAAGCAGAGCCTCCTACGAGCAGTACTTC,CASSDPSRASYEQYF
-,TRBJ2-5,TRBV7-2,-,TGTGCCAGCACCCAAGAAGGGTTCCCAAAAGAGACCCAGTACTTC,CASTQEGFPKETQYF
-,TRBJ2-1,TRBV7-4,-,TGTGCCAGCACCCCGGCCGGGATTGAGGATGAGCAGTTCTTC,CASTPAGIEDEQFF
TRBD1,TRBJ2-7,TRBV5-1,-,TGCGCCAGCAGCTTGAGGCCGGGACAGGGGACTTCGAAATCCTACGAGCAGTACTTC,CASSLRPGQGTSKSYEQYF
-,TRBJ2-1,TRBV7-2,-,TGTGCCAGCACCCGGACGGCCCCCTACAATGAGCAGTTCTTC,CASTRTAPYNEQFF
-,TRBJ1-3,TRBV12-3/TRBV12-4,many,TGTGCCAGCAGTTTCGGCAGGGCTGGAAACACCATATATTTT,CASSFGRAGNTIYF
-,TRBJ1-3,TRBV20-1,few,TGCAGTGCTATGGACATTTCTGGAAACACCATATATTTT,CSAMDISGNTIYF
-,TRBJ2-2,TRBV6-1,few,TGTGCCAGCAGAAATGGTTGGGGCAACGCGAACACCGGGGAGCTGTTTTTT,CASRNGWGNANTGELFF
-,TRBJ2-1,TRBV7-9,once,TGTGCCAGCAGCCCAAAACAGGGTGGCGCCTACAATGAGCAGTTCTTC,CASSPKQGGAYNEQFF
-,TRBJ2-1,TRBV3-1,-,TGTGCCAGCAGCCTCCCCCTAACACCGCAGTTCTTC,CASSLPLTPQFF
TRBD1,TRBJ2-7,TRBV11-2,-,TGTGCCAGCAGCGGTACCGGGACAGGGTTCTACGAGCAGTACTTC,CASSGTGTGFYEQYF
-,TRBJ1-1,TRBV3-1,-,TGTGCCAGCAGCCACCTACAGGACACTGAAGCTTTCTTT,CASSHLQDTEAFF
TRBD1,TRBJ2-2,TRBV11-2,-,TGTGCCAGCAGCTTGGGACCCGGCGGCAGGGGGCATGGCGGGGAGCTGTTTTTT,CASSLGPGGRGHGGELFF
-,TRBJ2-7,TRBV6-6,-,TGTGCCAGCAGTTACGAAGGGGCGGGAATTGTCGAGCAGTACTTC,CASSYEGAGIVEQYF
TRBD1,TRBJ1-5,TRBV28,-,TGTGCCAGCAGTTGGACAGGTCTCAATCAGCCCCAGCATTTT,CASSWTGLNQPQHF
TRBD2,TRBJ2-1,TRBV6-5,few,TGTGCCAGCAGTTACTCGAAAGGGCTAGCGGGGAGCTTCTCCTACAATGAGCAGTTCTTC,CASSYSKGLAGSFSYNEQFF
TRBD1,TRBJ1-4,TRBV7-2,few,TGTGCCAGCAGTCGGGACAGGTTAGGGGAAAAACTGTTTTTT,CASSRDRLGEKLFF
-,TRBJ1-4,TRBV4-3,few,TGCGCCAGCAGCGCACGATCAGGTCAGGGTGAAAAACTGTTTTTT,CASSARSGQGEKLFF
-,TRBJ2-5,TRBV20-1,-,TGCAGTGCTAGAGTCGTCCGGGAGACCCAGTACTTC,CSARVVRETQYF